This T cell receptor (beta chain) appears in the sequencing data of a study of chronic HIV infection and antiretroviral therapy. Trimming cost V 7 bases and J 7 bases, with 13 bases left between them. The CDR3 runs to 11 residues. CDR1 and CDR2 from the germline V gene are SQVTM and ANQGSEA. This clonotype was counted ten times or more. MiXCR was run by TCRdb on the 5' RACE reads, yielding one entry per CDR3 protein. The table lists just over 30,000 distinct CDR3 sequences, over 7% of them singletons, with more than 2% in the top ten. The sequence came from an adult who had HIV and had not received antiretroviral therapy, or was an uninfected healthy control (not recorded which). The sample consisted of peripheral blood. The chain joins TRBV29-1 to TRBJ1-2; D perhaps matches TRBD1 (6 bases). CDR3 nucleotide sequence: TGCAGCGCCTCAGGGGATCCTGGCTACACCTTC. Encoded protein: CSASGDPGYTF.